The 19 T cell receptor beta chains below all came from one sample that was sequenced in a study of cytomegalovirus exposure and HLA in healthy donors. The study ran its PCR with 60 Vbeta and 13 Jbeta primers. The protocol was immunoSEQ multiplex PCR, while the TCRdb copy is restricted to in-frame clones and leaves out a portion. This sample yields around 40,000 clones, of which 75% to 90% are seen a single time; approximately 8% belongs to the top ten. The sequenced sample was PBMCs. These receptors were collected from a woman aged 40-49 years in good health and CMV-seropositive.

In this sample, this clone turned up a few times. The junction does not match germline at one end; this may be a read error. The chain is built from TRBV7-9 and TRBJ1-3; D might be TRBD1 (6 bases). Germline assignment: CDR1 SEHNR and CDR2 FQNEAQ (reference sequence). This CDR3 region has 16 residues. The CDR3 DNA follows: TGTTCCAGCAGCTTGGACAGTTTCACACGGGGAAACACCATATATTTT. As protein: CSSSLDSFTRGNTIYF.

V is TRBV28 and J is TRBJ2-7; D is uncertain. The CDR3 runs to 17 residues. The V gene lost 4 bases and the J gene lost 3 bases, with 22 bases spanning the gap. In germline, CDR1 is MDHEN, CDR2 SYDVKM. The CDR3 sequence is CASSSFWSGRKSYEQYF. The CDR3 DNA reads TGTGCCAGCAGTTCTTTTTGGTCAGGAAGAAAAAGCTACGAGCAGTACTTC.

A remark on this clone: Germline is not matched at one junction end, which may reflect a read error. V and J are TRBV25-1 and TRBJ2-1; 12 bases are a match to TRBD2. Germline V gene lookup returns CDR1 MGHDK and CDR2 SYGVNS. This CDR3 spans 18 amino acids. The chain's CDR3 is CASSALGLAGGSHNEQFF. The DNA of the CDR3 is TGTGCCAGCAGTGCATTGGGACTAGCGGGTGGCTCCCACAATGAGCAGTTCTTC.

In this sample, this clone turned up once. The chain carries TRBV19 and TRBJ1-5, with no clear D. The germline V and J ends were trimmed by 4 bases and 7 bases, with 11 bases remaining between them. The CDR3 spans 13 residues. Germline V gives CDR1 LNHDA, CDR2 SQIVND (reference sequence). CDR3 sequence: CASSTTGPQPQHF. The CDR3, as DNA: TGTGCCAGTAGTACCACCGGTCCCCAGCCCCAGCATTTT.

The chain carries TRBV5-8 and TRBJ2-3; 11 bases line up with TRBD2. There are 17 residues in the CDR3. The ends lost 5 bases at V and 5 bases at J; junction bases unmatched: 13. Germline V lookup: CDR1 SGHTS, CDR2 YDEGEE. In DNA form, the CDR3 reads TGTGCCAGCAGTGCGGCCCTACTAGCGGGAGAGGGAGATACGCAGTATTTT. Translated: CASSAALLAGEGDTQYF. Full variable domain (rest looked up from reference TRBV5-8 and TRBJ2-3): EAGVTQSPTHLIKTRGQQATLRCSPISGHTSVYWYQQALGLGLQFLLWYDEGEERNRGNFPPRFSGRQFPNYSSELNVNALELEDSALYLCASSAALLAGEGDTQYFGPGTRLTVL.

This clone has only one observation. This sequence joins TRBV4-2 and TRBJ1-6; D gene ambiguous. This CDR3 has 16 residues. V was shortened by 1 base and J by 0 bases, with 7 bases between the two germline ends. Per the germline V gene, CDR1 is LGHNA and CDR2 is YNFKEQ. CDR3 coding DNA: TGTGCCAGCAGCCAAGTCAAGAGCTCCTATAATTCACCCCTCCACTTT. Translating it yields CASSQVKSSYNSPLHF.

The J gene is TRBJ2-3, the V gene TRBV5-5, with 7 nucleotides matching TRBD2. Unmatched junction bases numbered 11, after V lost 4 bases and J lost 0 bases. From germline, CDR1 is SGHKS and CDR2 YYEKEE (reference sequence). This CDR3 is 17 amino acids long. DNA of the CDR3: TGTGCCAGCAGCCCCGGCCCAGGGAGGGTTAGCACAGATACGCAGTATTTT. Translated: CASSPGPGRVSTDTQYF. Full variable domain (missing parts from reference TRBV5-5 and TRBJ2-3): DAGVTQSPTHLIKTRGQQVTLRCSPISGHKSVSWYQQVLGQGPQFIFQYYEKEERGRGNFPDRFSARQFPNYSSELNVNALLLGDSALYLCASSPGPGRVSTDTQYFGPGTRLTVL.

The chain recombines TRBV5-1 with TRBJ1-2; D gene ambiguous. In germline, CDR1 is SGHRS, CDR2 YFSETQ. The CDR3 is made up of 15 amino acids. V was trimmed by 4 bases and J by 3 bases, leaving 16 bases between them. CDR3: CASSPDSRSDYGYTF. The DNA for the CDR3 is TGCGCCAGCAGCCCGGACTCTCGCTCTGACTATGGCTACACCTTC. The full variable domain, rest sourced from reference TRBV5-1 and TRBJ1-2, is KAGVTQTPRYLIKTRGQQVTLSCSPISGHRSVSWYQQTPGQGLQFLFEYFSETQRNKGNFPGRFSGRQFSNSRSEMNVSTLELGDSALYLCASSPDSRSDYGYTFGSGTRLTVV.

V gene TRBV2 combines with J gene TRBJ2-5; 7 bases match TRBD1. CDR1 is SNHLY, CDR2 FYNNEI, per germline. The CDR3 length is 15 residues. The V and J ends lost 6 bases and 1 base, in that order; junction bases with no gene match: 8. Here the CDR3 DNA reads TGTGCCAGCAGCGGGGACAGCCTCACCCAAGAGACCCAGTACTTC. Translation: CASSGDSLTQETQYF.

The count of this clone is one. The rearrangement links TRBV28 to TRBJ1-4; D unresolved. The CDR3 sequence is 13 residues long. V was pared by 7 bases and J by 4 bases, with 10 bases between. Germline V CDR1 and CDR2: MDHEN, SYDVKM. This CDR3 is CASKTGNNEKLFF. For the CDR3, the DNA is TGTGCCAGCAAGACGGGGAATAATGAAAAACTGTTTTTT.

The chain has TRBV5-1 and TRBJ1-3; D call uncertain. The CDR3 spans 15 residues. The germline gives CDR1 SGHRS, CDR2 YFSETQ. Trimming took 0 bases from V and 0 from J, leaving 7 bases between them. The CDR3 region is CASSLAPVSGNTIYF. The DNA of the CDR3 is TGCGCCAGCAGCTTGGCCCCAGTCTCTGGAAACACCATATATTTT.

This clone was recorded only once. The CDR3 here is CASSGTAATQYF. As DNA, the CDR3 is TGTGCCAGTTCGGGGACAGCTGCTACCCAGTACTTC. This chain links TRBV2 with TRBJ2-5; 7 bases are a match to TRBD1. With 9 bases clipped from V and 8 bases from J, the junction kept 9 bases outside the gene matches. Germline CDR1 is SNHLY and CDR2 is FYNNEI. This CDR3 comprises 12 residues.

The chain has TRBV13 and TRBJ2-1; 7 nucleotides agree with TRBD1. The germline V gene has CDR1 PRHDT and CDR2 FYEKMQ (reference sequence). V dropped 4 bases and J dropped 6; count of bases not matched to a gene: 9. The CDR3 runs 15 residues. CDR3 amino acids: CASSSMGAGGNEQFF. The CDR3 nucleotides are TGTGCCAGCAGCTCGATGGGGGCAGGGGGCAATGAGCAGTTCTTC.

A single count supports this clone. The genes are TRBV29-1 and TRBJ2-1; a possible D gene is TRBD2 (6 bases). V lost 4 bases, J lost 4 bases, and 11 bases lay in between. In germline, CDR1 is SQVTM, CDR2 ANQGSEA. The CDR3 extends over 13 amino acids. CDR3 sequence reads: CSVVGGRYNEQFF. Written as DNA, the CDR3 is TGCAGCGTTGTTGGGGGGAGATACAATGAGCAGTTCTTC.

The chain employs TRBV6-1 and TRBJ1-3; D is uncertain. Trimming left V 5 bases short and J 0 bases short, with 11 bases between. This CDR3 region has 15 residues. Germline loops: CDR1 MNHNS, CDR2 SASEGT. The CDR3 sequence is CASSTDTFSGNTIYF. CDR3 in DNA: TGTGCCAGCAGTACCGACACGTTCTCTGGAAACACCATATATTTT.

The V and J genes are TRBV5-6 and TRBJ1-3; TRBD1 aligns across 8 bases. V gave up 4 bases and J gave up 0 bases; unmatched junction bases: 6. CDR1 SGHDT and CDR2 YYEEEE come from the germline V gene. CDR3 length: 16 residues. The CDR3 bases are TGTGCCAGCAGCCCGGGGACAGGCCCCTCTGGAAACACCATATATTTT. This translates into CASSPGTGPSGNTIYF.

The chain combines TRBV13 with TRBJ2-7; D is possibly TRBD1 (5 bases). The ends were cut back, 2 bases at V and 3 bases at J, with 11 bases in the middle. Germline V gene sequence: CDR1 PRHDT, CDR2 FYEKMQ (reference sequence). The CDR3 is 14 amino acids. The CDR3 nucleotides are TGTGCCAGCAGCTTATTCGGCAGGGACTACGAGCAGTACTTC. Translated: CASSLFGRDYEQYF.

This clone was counted only a few times. The chain has TRBV6-5 and TRBJ1-4; 10 positions match TRBD1. Germline CDR1 reads MNHEY; CDR2 reads SVGAGI. V dropped 4 bases and J dropped 7; count of bases not matched to a gene: 9. CDR3 length: 16 amino acids. The CDR3 loop is CASSSTRTGGFEKLFF. The CDR3 DNA is TGTGCCAGCAGTTCCACCCGGACAGGGGGTTTTGAAAAACTGTTTTTT.

This clone was counted a single time. The V and J genes are TRBV7-2 and TRBJ1-2; D unresolved. The germline V gene has CDR1 SGHTA and CDR2 FQGNSA. Between the trimmed V and J ends, which lost 2 bases and 2 bases, there was a span of 9 bases. There are 14 residues in the CDR3. CDR3: CASSLWPENYGYTF. The CDR3 DNA reads as TGTGCCAGCAGCTTATGGCCAGAAAACTATGGCTACACCTTC.